The rows below give T cell receptor beta chains drawn from one sample of a study of siplizumab effects on memory and regulatory T cells. Repertoires were generated with immunoSEQ multiplex PCR, while TCRdb's copy carries only in-frame clones and drops some. The table shows under 130,000 clones, with about 93% occurring only once. The sample was CD4+ T cells sorted from blood. The source is a human donor in good health. Each CDR3 is given with its conserved first and last residue.

v_call	cdr3_aa
TRBV5-1	CASSLTSGRPLATDTQYF
TRBV29-1	CSVAQRPRQGASSFSYEQYF
TRBV27	CASPSPRGSNQPQHF
TRBV5-5	CASSLDSNQPQHF
TRBV7-3	CASSLIVSAGVNNEQFF
TRBV7-9	CASSLSGRADNEQFF
TRBV5-5	CAMGLYSGTNVLTF
TRBV11-2	CASSLGQVNYGYTF
TRBV30	CAWSGDRPSSGNTIYF
TRBV27	CASSSYLDEQFF
TRBV2	CASRGYSGANVLTF
TRBV14	CASSQVHRGYTEAFF
TRBV10-3	CAITITRDRGQETQYF
TRBV6-1	CASSEGSGIQETQYF
TRBV5-6	CASSRLVIQETQYF
TRBV6-5	CASSYGEGSTDTQYF
TRBV19	CASSQGAGEKLFF
TRBV5-1	CASSLANGNTEAFF
TRBV6-5	CASSIAGGSYEQYF
TRBV5-8	CASSSGQHLNTEAFF
TRBV7-6	CASSSRTVNTEAFF
TRBV10-1	CASSESRGWDTEAFF
TRBV29-1	CSESPGGRFQAFF
TRBV4-3	CASSQMDRHSSGNTIYF
TRBV6-1	CASLEFPGTEAFF
TRBV10-3	CAVSQGIDQPQHF
TRBV19	CASSIWGQDSRYGYTF
TRBV13	CASSLKVSNEKLFF
TRBV25-1	CASSEFVGNEQFF
TRBV2	CASSDSSWRVQPPNSPLHF
TRBV11-3	CASSLQGYGEQYF
TRBV15	CATSRETDTQYF
TRBV5-1	CASSSSPENPYGYTF
TRBV6-6	CASSYSNSEAFF
TRBV6-5	CASSYYRAPGTEAFF
TRBV30	CAGDRPPGTEAFF
TRBV30	CAWSVTVQGTQYF
TRBV15	CATSTELAGSSYNEQFF
TRBV5-8	CASSYGGAGNQPQHF
TRBV6-5	CASSSSGGRLTFF
TRBV5-6	CASSLSYGYTF
TRBV6-1	CASRDSYNSPLHF
TRBV11-2	CASSLEGVAQETQYF
TRBV5-4	CASSSGLEVGETQYF
TRBV5-6	CASSLRDRALEQYF
TRBV5-1	CASSFEEETQYF
TRBV6-5	CASRGGGPEAFF
TRBV30	CAWSVHGPDTGELFF